The clone carrying this TCR beta chain has a single count. The entry originates in a study of naive and memory T cell subsets. Ligated cDNA underwent four rounds of PCR with nested alpha and beta constant region primers and SP2. TCRdb fed the UMI-ligation and nested PCR reads into MiXCR, producing one record per CDR3 protein. The sample lists around 33,000 distinct CDR3 sequences; about 7.4% were seen once. The sample's treatment: skin biopsy from PPD injection site in Mantoux-positive individual. TCR cDNA received a 3' ligated oligonucleotide that carried a UMI. The CDR3 covers 11 residues. From germline, CDR1 is MNHEY and CDR2 SVGEGT. With 1 base removed from V and 7 bases from J, the gap between germline ends came to 2 bases.

The TCR originated in an adult in good health. The chain employs TRBV6-2 or TRBV6-3 and TRBJ2-1; D is unclear. The sample consisted of skin, taken from a tuberculin skin test site. In nucleotides, the CDR3 is TGTGCCAGCAGTTACTTGAATGAGCAGTTCTTC. It yields the protein CASSYLNEQFF.